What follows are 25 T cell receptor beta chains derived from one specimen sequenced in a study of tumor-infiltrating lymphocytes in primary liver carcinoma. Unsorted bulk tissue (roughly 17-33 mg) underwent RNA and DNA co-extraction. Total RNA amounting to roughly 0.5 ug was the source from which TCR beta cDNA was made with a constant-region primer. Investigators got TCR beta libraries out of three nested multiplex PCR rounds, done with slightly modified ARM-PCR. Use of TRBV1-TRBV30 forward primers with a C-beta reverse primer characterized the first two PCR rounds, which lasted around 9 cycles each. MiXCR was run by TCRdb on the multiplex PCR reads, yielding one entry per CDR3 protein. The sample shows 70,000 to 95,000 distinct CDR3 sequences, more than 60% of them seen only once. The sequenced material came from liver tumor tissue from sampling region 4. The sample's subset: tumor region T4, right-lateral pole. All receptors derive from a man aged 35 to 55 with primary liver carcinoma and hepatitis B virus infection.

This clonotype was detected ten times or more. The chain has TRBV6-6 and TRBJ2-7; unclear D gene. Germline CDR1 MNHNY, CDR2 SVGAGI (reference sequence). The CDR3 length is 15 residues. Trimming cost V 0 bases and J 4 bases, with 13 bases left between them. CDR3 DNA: TGTGCCAGCAGTTACTCAGTGACTCACGCTTACGAGCAGTACTTC. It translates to CASSYSVTHAYEQYF.

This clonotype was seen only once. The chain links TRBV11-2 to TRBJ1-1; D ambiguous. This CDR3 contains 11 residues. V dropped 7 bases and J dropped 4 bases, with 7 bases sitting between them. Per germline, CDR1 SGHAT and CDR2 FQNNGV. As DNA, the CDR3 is TGTGCCAGCATGCAGAGCACTGAAGCTTTCTTT. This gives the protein CASMQSTEAFF. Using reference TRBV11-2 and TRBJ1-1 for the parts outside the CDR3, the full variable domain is EAGVAQSPRYKIIEKRQSVAFWCNPISGHATLYWYQQILGQGPKLLIQFQNNGVVDDSQLPKDRFSAERLKGVDSTLKIQPAKLEDSAVYLCASMQSTEAFFGQGTRLTVV.

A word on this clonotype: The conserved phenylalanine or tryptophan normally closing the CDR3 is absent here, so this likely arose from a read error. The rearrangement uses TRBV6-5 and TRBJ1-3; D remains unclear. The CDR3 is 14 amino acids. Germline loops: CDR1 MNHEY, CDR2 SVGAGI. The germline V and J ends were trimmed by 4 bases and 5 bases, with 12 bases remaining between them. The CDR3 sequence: CASSFTRVRNTIYL. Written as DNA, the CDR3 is TGTGCCAGCAGTTTTACGCGGGTTAGAAACACCATATATTTA.

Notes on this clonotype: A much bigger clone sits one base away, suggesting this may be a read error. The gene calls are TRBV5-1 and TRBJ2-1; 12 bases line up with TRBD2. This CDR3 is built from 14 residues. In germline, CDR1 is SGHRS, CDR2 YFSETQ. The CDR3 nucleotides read TGCGCCAGCAGCTTGATGGCTAGCGGGAGGGAGCAGCTCTTC. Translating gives CASSLMASGREQLF. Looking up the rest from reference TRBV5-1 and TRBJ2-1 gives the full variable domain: KAGVTQTPRYLIKTRGQQVTLSCSPISGHRSVSWYQQTPGQGLQFLFEYFSETQRNKGNFPGRFSGRQFSNSRSEMNVSTLELGDSALYLCASSLMASGREQLFGPGTRLTVL.

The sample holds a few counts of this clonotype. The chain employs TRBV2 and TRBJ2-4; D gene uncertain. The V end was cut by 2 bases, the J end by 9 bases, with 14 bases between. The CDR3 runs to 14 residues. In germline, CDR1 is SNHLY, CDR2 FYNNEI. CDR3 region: CASSELLSLGIQYF. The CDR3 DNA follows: TGTGCCAGCAGTGAACTCCTTAGTCTAGGCATTCAGTACTTC.

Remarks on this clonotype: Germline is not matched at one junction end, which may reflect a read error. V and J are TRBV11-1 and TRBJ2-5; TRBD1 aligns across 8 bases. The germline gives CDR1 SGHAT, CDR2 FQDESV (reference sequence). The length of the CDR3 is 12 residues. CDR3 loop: CASGQGRGTQYF. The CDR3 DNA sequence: TGTGCCAGCGGACAGGGACGAGGGACCCAATACTTC.

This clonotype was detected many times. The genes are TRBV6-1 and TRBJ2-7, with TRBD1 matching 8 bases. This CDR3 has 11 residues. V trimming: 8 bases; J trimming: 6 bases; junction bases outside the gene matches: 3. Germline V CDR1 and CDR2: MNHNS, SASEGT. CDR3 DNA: TGTGCCAGCTCCAGGGGGCCCGAGCAGTACTTC. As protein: CASSRGPEQYF.

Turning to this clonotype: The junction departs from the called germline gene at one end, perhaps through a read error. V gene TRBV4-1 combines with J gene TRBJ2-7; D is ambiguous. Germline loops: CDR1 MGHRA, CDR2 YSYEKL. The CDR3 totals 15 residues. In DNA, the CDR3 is TGCGCCAGCAGCCCCGACTCTTTGACCCCCTACGAGCAGTACTTT. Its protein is CASSPDSLTPYEQYF.

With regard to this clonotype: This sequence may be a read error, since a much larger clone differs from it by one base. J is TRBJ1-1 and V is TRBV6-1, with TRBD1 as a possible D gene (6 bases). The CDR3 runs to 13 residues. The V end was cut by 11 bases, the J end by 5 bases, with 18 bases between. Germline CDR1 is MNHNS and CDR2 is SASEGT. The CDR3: CAGGTWGPTEAFF. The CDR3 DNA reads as TGTGCCGGTGGGACATGGGGCCCGACTGAAGCTTTCTTT.

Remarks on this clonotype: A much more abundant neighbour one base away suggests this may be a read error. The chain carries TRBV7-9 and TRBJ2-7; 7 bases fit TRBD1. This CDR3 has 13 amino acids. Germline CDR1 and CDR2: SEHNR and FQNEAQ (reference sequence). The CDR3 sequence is CASSPGTVYEQHF. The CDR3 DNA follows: TGTGCCAGCAGCCCGGGGACAGTTTACGAGCAGCACTTC.

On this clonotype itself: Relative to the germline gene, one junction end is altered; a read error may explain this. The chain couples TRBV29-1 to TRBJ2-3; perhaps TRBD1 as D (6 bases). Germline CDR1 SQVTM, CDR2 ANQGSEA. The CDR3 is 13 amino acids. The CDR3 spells CSVPRGQGDMQYF. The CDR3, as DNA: TGCAGCGTTCCTCGGGGACAAGGGGATATGCAGTATTTT.

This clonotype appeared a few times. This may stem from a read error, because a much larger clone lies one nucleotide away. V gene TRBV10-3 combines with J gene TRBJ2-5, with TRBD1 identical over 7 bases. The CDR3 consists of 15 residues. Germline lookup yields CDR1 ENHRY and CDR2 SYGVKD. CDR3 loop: CAISAGQAVQETQCF. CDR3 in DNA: TGTGCCATCAGCGCCGGACAGGCGGTACAAGAGACCCAGTGCTTC.

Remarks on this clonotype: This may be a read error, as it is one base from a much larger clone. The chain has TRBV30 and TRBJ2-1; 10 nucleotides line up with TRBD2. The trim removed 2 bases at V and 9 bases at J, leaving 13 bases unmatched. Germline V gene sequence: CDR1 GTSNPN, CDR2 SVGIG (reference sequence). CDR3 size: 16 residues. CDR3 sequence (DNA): TGTGCCTGGAGTCCCGGGACTAGCGCCCTGGTCCGTGAGCAGTTCTTC. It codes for CAWSPGTSALVREQFF.

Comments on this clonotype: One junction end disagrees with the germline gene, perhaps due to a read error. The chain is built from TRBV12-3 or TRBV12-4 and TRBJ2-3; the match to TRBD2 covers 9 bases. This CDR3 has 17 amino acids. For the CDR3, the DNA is TGTGCCAGCAGACCAATGACTAGCGGTATTTACACAGGTACGCAGTATTTT. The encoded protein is CASRPMTSGIYTGTQYF.

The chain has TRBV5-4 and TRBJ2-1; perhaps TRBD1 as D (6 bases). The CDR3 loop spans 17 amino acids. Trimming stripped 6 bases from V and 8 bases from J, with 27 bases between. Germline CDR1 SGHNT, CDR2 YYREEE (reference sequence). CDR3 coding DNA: TGTGCCAGCACCCGTGGGGGCACCGGCCGCGCAACATATGAGCAGTTCTTC. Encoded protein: CASTRGGTGRATYEQFF.

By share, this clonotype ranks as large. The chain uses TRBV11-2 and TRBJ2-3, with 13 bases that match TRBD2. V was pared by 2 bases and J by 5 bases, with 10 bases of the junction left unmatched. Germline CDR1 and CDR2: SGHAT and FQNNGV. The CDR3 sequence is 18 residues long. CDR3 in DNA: TGTGCCAGCAGCTTAACTACTAGCGGGAGGGCGGGGCGAGATACGCAGTATTTT. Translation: CASSLTTSGRAGRDTQYF.

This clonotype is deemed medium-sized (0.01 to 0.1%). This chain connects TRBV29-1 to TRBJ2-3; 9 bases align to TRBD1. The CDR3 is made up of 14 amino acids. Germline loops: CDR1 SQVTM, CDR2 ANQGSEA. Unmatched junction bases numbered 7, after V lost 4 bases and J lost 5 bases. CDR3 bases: TGCAGCGTTGTGGCCGGGACAGGGCTAGATACGCAGTATTTT. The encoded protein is CSVVAGTGLDTQYF.

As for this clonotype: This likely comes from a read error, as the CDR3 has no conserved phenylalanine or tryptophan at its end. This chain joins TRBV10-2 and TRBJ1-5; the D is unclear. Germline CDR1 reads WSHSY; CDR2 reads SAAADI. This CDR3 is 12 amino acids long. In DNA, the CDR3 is TGCGCCAGCAGAGTAGAGAATCAACCCCAGCATCTT. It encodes CASRVENQPQHL.

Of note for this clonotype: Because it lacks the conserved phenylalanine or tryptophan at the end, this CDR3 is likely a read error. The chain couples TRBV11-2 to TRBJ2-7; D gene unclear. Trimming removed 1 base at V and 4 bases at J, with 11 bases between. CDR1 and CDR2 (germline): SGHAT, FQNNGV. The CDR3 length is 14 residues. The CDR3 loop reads CASSLADTAYEQYL. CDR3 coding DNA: TGTGCCAGCAGCTTAGCTGACACTGCTTACGAGCAGTACTTG.

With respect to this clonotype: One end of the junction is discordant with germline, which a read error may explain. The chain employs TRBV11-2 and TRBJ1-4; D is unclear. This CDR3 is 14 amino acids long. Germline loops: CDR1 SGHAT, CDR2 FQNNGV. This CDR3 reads CASSLEVGDEKLLF. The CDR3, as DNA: TGTGCCAGCAGCTTAGAGGTTGGGGATGAAAAACTACTTTTT.

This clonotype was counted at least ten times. The CDR3 sequence is CASSSSGAQETQYF. CDR3 nucleotide sequence: TGTGCCAGCAGTAGTAGCGGGGCCCAAGAGACCCAGTACTTC. The chain links TRBV12-3 or TRBV12-4 to TRBJ2-5, with TRBD2 matching 8 bases. V dropped 5 bases and J dropped 1; count of bases not matched to a gene: 3. CDR3 size: 14 residues.

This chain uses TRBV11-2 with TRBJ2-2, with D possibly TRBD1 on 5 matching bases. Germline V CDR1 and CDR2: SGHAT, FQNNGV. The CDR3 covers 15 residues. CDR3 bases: TGTGTCAGTAGCTTAGTTAAGGGGAAAACCGGGGAGCTGTTTTTT. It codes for CVSSLVKGKTGELFF. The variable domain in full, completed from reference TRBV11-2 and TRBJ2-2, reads EAGVAQSPRYKIIEKRQSVAFWCNPISGHATLYWYQQILGQGPKLLIQFQNNGVVDDSQLPKDRFSAERLKGVDSTLKIQPAKLEDSAVYLCVSSLVKGKTGELFFGEGSRLTVL.

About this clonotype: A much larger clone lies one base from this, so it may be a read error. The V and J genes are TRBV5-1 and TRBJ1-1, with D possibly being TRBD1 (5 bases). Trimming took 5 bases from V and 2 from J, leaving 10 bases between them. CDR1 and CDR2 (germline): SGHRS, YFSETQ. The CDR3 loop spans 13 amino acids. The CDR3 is CASRNRRNTEAFF. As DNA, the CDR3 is TGCGCCAGCAGAAACAGGAGAAACACTGAAGCTTTCTTT.

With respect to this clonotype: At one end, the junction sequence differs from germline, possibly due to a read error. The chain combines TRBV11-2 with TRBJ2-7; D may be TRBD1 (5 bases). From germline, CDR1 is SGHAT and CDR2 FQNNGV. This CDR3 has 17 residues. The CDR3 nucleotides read TGTGCCAGTAGCTTAGAGTTCAGGACACCCAGCTCCTACGAGCAGTACTTC. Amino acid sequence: CASSLEFRTPSSYEQYF.

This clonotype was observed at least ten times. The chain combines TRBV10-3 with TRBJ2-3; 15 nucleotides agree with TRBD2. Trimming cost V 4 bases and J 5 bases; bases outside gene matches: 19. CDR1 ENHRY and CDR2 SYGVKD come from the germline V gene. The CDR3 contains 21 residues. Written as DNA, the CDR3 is TGTGCCATCAGTGCGTCCACCGGACTAGCGGGAGGGGTTATGCATGGAGATACGCAGTATTTT. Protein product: CAISASTGLAGGVMHGDTQYF.